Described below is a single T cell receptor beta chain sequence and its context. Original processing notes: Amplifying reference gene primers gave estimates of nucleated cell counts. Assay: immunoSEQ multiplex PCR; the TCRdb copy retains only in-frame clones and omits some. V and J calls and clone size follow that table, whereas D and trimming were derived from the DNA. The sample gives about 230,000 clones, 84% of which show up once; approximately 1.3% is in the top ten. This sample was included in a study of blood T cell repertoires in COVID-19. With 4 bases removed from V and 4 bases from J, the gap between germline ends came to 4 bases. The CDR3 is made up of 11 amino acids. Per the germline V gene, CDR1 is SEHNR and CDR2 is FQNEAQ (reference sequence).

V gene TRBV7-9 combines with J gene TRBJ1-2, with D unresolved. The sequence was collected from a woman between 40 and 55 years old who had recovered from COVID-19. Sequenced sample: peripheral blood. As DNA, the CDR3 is TGTGCCAGCAGCTCCGTCTATGGCTACACCTTC. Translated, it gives CASSSVYGYTF.